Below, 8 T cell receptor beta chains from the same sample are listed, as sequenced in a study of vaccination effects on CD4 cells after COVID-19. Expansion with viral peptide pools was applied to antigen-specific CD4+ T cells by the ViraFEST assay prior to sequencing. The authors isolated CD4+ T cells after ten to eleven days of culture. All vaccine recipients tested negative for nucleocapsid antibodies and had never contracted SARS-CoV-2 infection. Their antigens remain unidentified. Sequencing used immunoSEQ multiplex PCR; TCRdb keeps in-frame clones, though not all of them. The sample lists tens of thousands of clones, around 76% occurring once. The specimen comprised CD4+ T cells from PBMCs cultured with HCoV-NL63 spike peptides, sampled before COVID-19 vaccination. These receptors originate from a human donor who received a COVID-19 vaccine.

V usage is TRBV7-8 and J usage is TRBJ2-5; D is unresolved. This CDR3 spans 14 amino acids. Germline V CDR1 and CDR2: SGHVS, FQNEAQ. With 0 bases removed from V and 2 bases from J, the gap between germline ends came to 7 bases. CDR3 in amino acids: CASSLAVTQETQYF. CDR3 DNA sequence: TGTGCCAGCAGCTTAGCTGTGACGCAAGAGACCCAGTACTTC.

CDR3 nucleotide sequence: TGTGCCAGCACCCTAGACAGGGGATACCAGCCCCAGCATTTT. This gives the protein CASTLDRGYQPQHF. The chain uses TRBV2 and TRBJ1-5; 8 bases are a match to TRBD1. Germline CDR1 is SNHLY and CDR2 is FYNNEI. V trimming: 7 bases; J trimming: 7 bases; junction bases outside the gene matches: 9. The CDR3 spans 14 residues.

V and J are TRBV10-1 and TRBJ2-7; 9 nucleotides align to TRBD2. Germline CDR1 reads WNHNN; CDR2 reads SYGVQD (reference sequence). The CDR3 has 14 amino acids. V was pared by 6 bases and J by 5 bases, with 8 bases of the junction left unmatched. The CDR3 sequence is CASRPGLAGDEQYF. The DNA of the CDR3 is TGCGCCAGCAGGCCGGGACTAGCAGGAGACGAGCAGTACTTC.

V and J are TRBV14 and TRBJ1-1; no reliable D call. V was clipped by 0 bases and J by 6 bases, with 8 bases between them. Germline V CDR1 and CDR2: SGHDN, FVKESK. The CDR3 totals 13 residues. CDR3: CASSQEDRAEAFF. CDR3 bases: TGTGCCAGCAGCCAAGAGGACCGGGCTGAAGCTTTCTTT.

CDR3 sequence: CASSERTRIGTDTQYF. CDR3 DNA: TGTGCCAGCAGTGAAAGGACTCGAATCGGCACAGATACGCAGTATTTT. This sequence joins TRBV6-1 and TRBJ2-3; D perhaps matches TRBD2 (5 bases). V was trimmed by 2 bases and J by 1 base, leaving 13 bases between them. The CDR3 length is 16 residues. CDR1 and CDR2 from the germline V gene are MNHNS and SASEGT.

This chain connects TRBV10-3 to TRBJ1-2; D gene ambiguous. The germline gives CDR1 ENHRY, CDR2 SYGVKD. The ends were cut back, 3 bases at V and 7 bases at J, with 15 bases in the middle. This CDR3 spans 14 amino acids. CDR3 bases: TGTGCCATCAGTGACTCTAACTGGGTGGGTGGCTACACCTTC. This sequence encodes CAISDSNWVGGYTF.

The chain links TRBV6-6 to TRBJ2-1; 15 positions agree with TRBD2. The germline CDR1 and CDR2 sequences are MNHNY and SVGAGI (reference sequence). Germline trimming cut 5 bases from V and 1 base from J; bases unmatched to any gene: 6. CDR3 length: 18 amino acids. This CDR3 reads CASSPGLAGGGSYNEQFF. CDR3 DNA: TGTGCCAGCAGTCCGGGACTAGCGGGGGGCGGGTCCTACAATGAGCAGTTCTTC.

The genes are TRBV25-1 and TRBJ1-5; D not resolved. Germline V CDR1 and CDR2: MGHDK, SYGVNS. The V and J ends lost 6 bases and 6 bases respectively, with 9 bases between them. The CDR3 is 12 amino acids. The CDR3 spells CASRDGIQPQHF. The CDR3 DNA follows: TGTGCCAGCAGGGATGGGATTCAGCCCCAGCATTTT.